This T cell receptor beta chain was recovered during a study of response to subunit inactivated influenza vaccine. There are a few counts of this clonotype. The length of the CDR3 is 14 residues. In germline, CDR1 is LGHNA, CDR2 YNFKEQ. V was cut by 0 bases and J by 7 bases, with 12 bases left in between. TCRdb processed the RT-PCR reads anew with MiXCR; each CDR3 protein has one entry. The table lists about 540,000 distinct CDR3 sequences, under 25% of them singletons. These records were also assigned to another study, of T cells expressing NK-cell markers. That source notes: With UMIs, 5'RACE template switching was used to make TCR beta cDNA.

This receptor was taken from a man aged 45-65 years who received an inactivated influenza vaccine. The chain recombines TRBV4-2 with TRBJ1-1; D is ambiguous. Sample: CD4+ T cells sorted from PBMCs, taken 12 days after vaccination. The CDR3 loop reads CASSQERDIGEAFF. The CDR3, as DNA: TGTGCCAGCAGCCAAGAACGAGATATTGGTGAAGCTTTCTTT.